This passage covers 29 T cell receptor beta chains from one sample sequenced in a study of siplizumab effects on memory and regulatory T cells. Here immunoSEQ multiplex PCR was the method, and the copy in TCRdb shows in-frame clones only, minus some. The table records approximately 120,000 clones, about 91% of them present only once. The sequenced material came from Tregs sorted from blood. These receptors were collected from a human donor in good health.

CDR3 residues: CASSTDRGGNQPQHF. The CDR3 DNA reads TGTGCCAGCAGCACTGACAGGGGAGGTAATCAGCCCCAGCATTTT. This chain uses TRBV5-6 with TRBJ1-5, with 8 bases that match TRBD1. The junction had 7 bases not matched to a gene; V was cut back by 4 bases and J by 4 bases. Germline V lookup: CDR1 SGHDT, CDR2 YYEEEE. The CDR3 consists of 15 residues.

This clone came up once. V usage is TRBV5-1 and J usage is TRBJ2-7; perhaps TRBD1 as D (6 bases). Trimming shortened V by 4 bases and J by 0 bases, and 8 bases separated the two germline ends. Germline CDR1 reads SGHRS; CDR2 reads YFSETQ. The CDR3 is made up of 13 amino acids. CDR3 nucleotide sequence: TGCGCCAGCAGCCGGGACAACTCCTACGAGCAGTACTTC. Encoded protein: CASSRDNSYEQYF.

The genes are TRBV29-1 and TRBJ1-2; 7 bases fit TRBD1. CDR1 is SQVTM and CDR2 is ANQGSEA in the germline V gene. J gave up 5 bases and V 6 bases, and 12 bases lay outside the gene matches. The CDR3 length is 14 residues. CDR3 residues: CSVGTPGQRYGYTF. DNA for the CDR3: TGCAGCGTGGGTACCCCGGGACAGCGATATGGCTACACCTTC.

V is TRBV6-1 and J is TRBJ1-3, with unresolved D. V lost 7 bases and J 0 bases, leaving 13 bases between the germline ends. The length of the CDR3 is 15 residues. Germline V CDR1 and CDR2: MNHNS, SASEGT. The CDR3 loop is CASILGPPSGNTIYF. The CDR3 nucleotides read TGTGCCAGCATTCTTGGGCCCCCCTCTGGAAACACCATATATTTT.

The chain couples TRBV6-6 to TRBJ1-1; D may be TRBD1 (5 bases). Germline CDR1 and CDR2: MNHNY and SVGAGI (reference sequence). Trimming shortened V by 2 bases and J by 3 bases, and 10 bases separated the two germline ends. This CDR3 is built from 14 residues. The CDR3 nucleotides read TGTGCCAGCAGTTACGGGGGAACGGACACTGAAGCTTTCTTT. Its translation is CASSYGGTDTEAFF.

This chain links TRBV7-9 with TRBJ1-2, with D unresolved. The germline CDR1 and CDR2 sequences are SEHNR and FQNEAQ (reference sequence). This CDR3 region has 16 residues. Trimming shortened V by 3 bases and J by 2 bases, and 16 bases separated the two germline ends. For the CDR3, the DNA is TGTGCCAGCAGCTTGAGCTTGGTGGAATTCAACTATGGCTACACCTTC. Translation: CASSLSLVEFNYGYTF.

The chain employs TRBV6-6 and TRBJ2-2, with a tentative D call TRBD1 (5 bases). Germline V gene data show CDR1 as MNHNY and CDR2 as SVGAGI (reference sequence). The V end was cut by 5 bases, the J end by 1 base, with 8 bases between. The CDR3 is 14 residues long. CDR3 coding DNA: TGTGCCAGCAGTCCTCAGGGGAACACCGGGGAGCTGTTTTTT. Translating it yields CASSPQGNTGELFF.

The V and J genes are TRBV19 and TRBJ2-5; 7 bases map to TRBD1. The CDR3 contains 13 residues. J lost 2 bases, V lost 6 bases, and 3 bases had no gene match. Germline lookup yields CDR1 LNHDA and CDR2 SQIVND (reference sequence). In DNA, the CDR3 is TGTGCCAGTAGGGTCAGGGGGCAAGAGACCCAGTACTTC. Its translation is CASRVRGQETQYF.

V usage is TRBV9 and J usage is TRBJ1-2; tentative D call: TRBD1 (5 bases). The CDR3 sequence is 14 residues long. The ends were cut back, 4 bases at V and 8 bases at J, with 18 bases in the middle. In germline, CDR1 is SGDLS, CDR2 YYNGEE. The DNA of the CDR3 is TGTGCCAGCAGCTCCGGGGACGGACGTTCCGGCTACACCTTC. Translation gives CASSSGDGRSGYTF.

The V and J genes are TRBV18 and TRBJ2-5; 7 positions match TRBD2. Matching the DNA end better, TRBJ2-7 makes the J call doubtful. The CDR3 is made up of 15 amino acids. Germline lookup yields CDR1 KGHSH and CDR2 LQKENI. The CDR3 here is CASSPLSGDSREQYF. The CDR3 nucleotides are TGTGCCAGCTCACCACTAAGCGGGGATTCACGCGAGCAGTACTTC.

As for this clone: At one end the junction does not follow the germline gene, possibly because of a read error. The V gene is TRBV23-1, the J gene TRBJ1-5; 8 nucleotides align to TRBD1. TRBV23-1 is known as an ORF, though its function is uncertain. CDR3 size: 11 residues. This CDR3 reads CAGGADQPQHF. The CDR3 DNA reads TGTGCAGGGGGCGCTGACCAGCCCCAGCATTTT.

V gene TRBV10-3 combines with J gene TRBJ2-1; possible D gene TRBD1, 6 bases. There are 13 residues in the CDR3. The germline V gene has CDR1 ENHRY and CDR2 SYGVKD. V was shortened by 7 bases and J by 5 bases, with 12 bases between the two germline ends. The CDR3 DNA reads TGTGCCATCACACGGCAGGGGAACAATGAGCAGTTCTTC. Translation gives CAITRQGNNEQFF.

The chain combines TRBV13 with TRBJ1-3; D might be TRBD1 (6 bases). CDR3 length: 16 residues. The germline gives CDR1 PRHDT, CDR2 FYEKMQ (reference sequence). The V gene lost 5 bases and the J gene lost 4 bases, with 18 bases spanning the gap. Here the CDR3 DNA reads TGTGCCAGCAGCCACAGCCGGACAGCTCCGGGAAACACCATATATTTT. Protein product: CASSHSRTAPGNTIYF.

Details on this clone: The sample carries other DNA sequences with the same CDR3. V gene TRBV11-2 combines with J gene TRBJ2-7; the D gene is possibly TRBD2 (5 bases). The CDR3 loop spans 13 amino acids. Germline loops: CDR1 SGHAT, CDR2 FQNNGV. V gave up 5 bases and J gave up 2 bases, with 10 bases separating them. The CDR3: CASSRTGTYEQYF. The CDR3 bases are TGTGCCAGCAGCCGGACGGGAACCTACGAGCAGTACTTC. Combining the CDR3 with reference TRBV11-2 and TRBJ2-7 gives the whole variable domain EAGVAQSPRYKIIEKRQSVAFWCNPISGHATLYWYQQILGQGPKLLIQFQNNGVVDDSQLPKDRFSAERLKGVDSTLKIQPAKLEDSAVYLCASSRTGTYEQYFGPGTRLTVT.

The gene calls are TRBV2 and TRBJ2-3; D is possibly TRBD1 or TRBD2 (5 bases each). The CDR3 has 14 amino acids. In germline, CDR1 is SNHLY, CDR2 FYNNEI. V was pared by 7 bases and J by 2 bases, with 13 bases between. The CDR3 DNA reads TGTGCCAGCAACCGGGACGGGGACACAGATACGCAGTATTTT. Its protein is CASNRDGDTDTQYF. The full variable domain, rest sourced from reference TRBV2 and TRBJ2-3, is EPEVTQTPSHQVTQMGQEVILRCVPISNHLYFYWYRQILGQKVEFLVSFYNNEISEKSEIFDDQFSVERPDGSNFTLKIRSTKLEDSAMYFCASNRDGDTDTQYFGPGTRLTVL.

This clone has just one count. Here the CDR3 reads CASSVKQGTGTDTQYF. The DNA of the CDR3 is TGTGCCAGCAGCGTGAAACAGGGTACTGGCACAGATACGCAGTATTTT. The V and J genes are TRBV6-6 and TRBJ2-3; a possible D gene is TRBD1 (6 bases). The CDR3 runs 16 residues. V shed 6 bases and J shed 1 base, with 17 bases lying between them. The germline gives CDR1 MNHNY, CDR2 SVGAGI (reference sequence).

The chain has TRBV6-5 and TRBJ2-3; D might be TRBD1 or TRBD2, each matching 6 bases. This CDR3 is built from 14 residues. V was clipped by 2 bases and J by 9 bases, with 15 bases between them. Germline V CDR1 and CDR2: MNHEY, SVGAGI. CDR3 protein: CASSYRGVRGTQYF. The CDR3 DNA is TGTGCCAGCAGTTACAGGGGGGTGAGGGGGACGCAGTATTTT.

V is TRBV7-8 and J is TRBJ1-1; weak D call: TRBD1 (5 bases). Trimming took 4 bases from V and 1 from J, leaving 16 bases between them. This CDR3 contains 16 residues. The germline V gene encodes CDR1 SGHVS and CDR2 FQNEAQ. This chain's CDR3 is CASSSRNRNSNTEAFF. For the CDR3, the DNA is TGTGCCAGCAGCTCCCGAAACAGGAACTCGAACACTGAAGCTTTCTTT.

In its sample, this clone was seen once. V gene TRBV27 combines with J gene TRBJ2-7, with 7 bases lining up with TRBD2. CDR3 size: 15 residues. The V gene's germline CDR1 is MNHEY and CDR2 SMNVEV (reference sequence). Losses at the gene ends were 5 bases for V and 7 bases for J; bases not matched to a gene: 14. Here the CDR3 DNA reads TGTGCCAGCAGTCCCGCTAGCGGCCCTATCTTGGAGCAGTACTTC. Translated: CASSPASGPILEQYF.

The rearrangement uses TRBV29-1 and TRBJ2-3; D might be TRBD2 (5 bases). The CDR3 runs 13 residues. V was pared by 4 bases and J by 2 bases, with 10 bases between. CDR1 SQVTM and CDR2 ANQGSEA come from the germline V gene. CDR3 nucleotides: TGCAGCGTTGGGGGAGTCCCCACAGATACGCAGTATTTT. It encodes CSVGGVPTDTQYF.

The J gene is TRBJ1-5, the V gene TRBV11-2, with D possibly being TRBD1 (5 bases). Germline loops: CDR1 SGHAT, CDR2 FQNNGV. V lost 4 bases and J lost 1, with 11 bases in between. This CDR3 is built from 15 residues. The CDR3 DNA follows: TGTGCCAGCAGCTCCACGGGACGGAGCAATCAGCCCCAGCATTTT. It translates to CASSSTGRSNQPQHF.

Comment on this clone: Other DNA sequences from this sample encode an identical CDR3 as well. This chain joins TRBV5-1 and TRBJ1-2; D perhaps matches TRBD1 (5 bases). The V gene's germline CDR1 is SGHRS and CDR2 YFSETQ. V was trimmed by 0 bases and J by 6 bases, leaving 6 bases between them. CDR3 length: 12 residues. The CDR3 bases are TGCGCCAGCAGCTTGGCGGGGGATGGCTACACCTTC. Residues: CASSLAGDGYTF.

This chain joins TRBV27 and TRBJ1-6; D is unresolved. The length of the CDR3 is 14 residues. V lost 2 bases and J 8 bases, leaving 10 bases between the germline ends. The germline V gene has CDR1 MNHEY and CDR2 SMNVEV (reference sequence). The CDR3, as DNA: TGTGCCAGCAGTTTAGTTAGTGGTTATTCACCCCTCCACTTT. Translated: CASSLVSGYSPLHF.

The chain links TRBV5-1 to TRBJ2-3; TRBD1 matches at 7 bases. The CDR3 extends over 14 amino acids. Germline trimming cut 4 bases from V and 1 base from J; bases unmatched to any gene: 3. Germline V lookup: CDR1 SGHRS, CDR2 YFSETQ. CDR3 sequence (DNA): TGCGCCAGCAGCCCGGACAGGCGCACAGATACGCAGTATTTT. It encodes CASSPDRRTDTQYF.

The gene calls are TRBV5-1 and TRBJ2-7, with D hard to call. Trimming stripped 4 bases from V and 1 base from J, with 9 bases between. Germline V lookup: CDR1 SGHRS, CDR2 YFSETQ. The CDR3 is 13 amino acids. The CDR3 coding sequence is TGCGCCAGCAGCCAGGACGGTTCCTACGAGCAGTACTTC. This sequence encodes CASSQDGSYEQYF.

This chain links TRBV29-1 with TRBJ2-6, with D uncertain. Per the germline V gene, CDR1 is SQVTM and CDR2 is ANQGSEA. V was clipped by 5 bases and J by 0 bases, with 17 bases between them. The CDR3 is 17 amino acids. Written as DNA, the CDR3 is TGCAGCGTTCCGGTTGGGGTCCTTAGCTCTGGGGCCAACGTCCTGACTTTC. Translated: CSVPVGVLSSGANVLTF. The full variable domain, in which reference TRBV29-1 and TRBJ2-6 provide the parts outside the CDR3, is SAVISQKPSRDICQRGTSLTIQCQVDSQVTMMFWYRQQPGQSLTLIATANQGSEATYESGFVIDKFPISRPNLTFSTLTVSNMSPEDSSIYLCSVPVGVLSSGANVLTFGAGSRLTVL.

The rearrangement uses TRBV6-1 and TRBJ1-5; D unresolved. Trimming cost V 0 bases and J 8 bases, with 14 bases left between them. This CDR3 region has 15 residues. Germline assignment: CDR1 MNHNS and CDR2 SASEGT. The DNA of the CDR3 is TGTGCCAGCAGTGAAGCGCCTTGGGGAAATGAGCCCCAGCATTTT. Its protein product is CASSEAPWGNEPQHF.

The chain uses TRBV27 and TRBJ2-2; 9 bases line up with TRBD2. The CDR3 runs to 15 residues. CDR1 and CDR2 from the germline V gene are MNHEY and SMNVEV (reference sequence). Losses at the gene ends were 2 bases for V and 15 bases for J; bases not matched to a gene: 13. The CDR3 DNA sequence: TGTGCCAGCAGTTTAAATCGGGTTGCGGGGGGGAGGATGTTTTTT. Amino acid sequence: CASSLNRVAGGRMFF.

The rearrangement uses TRBV29-1 and TRBJ2-7; 8 bases match TRBD2. V was pared by 7 bases and J by 9 bases, with 8 bases of the junction left unmatched. The CDR3 runs 11 residues. Per the germline V gene, CDR1 is SQVTM and CDR2 is ANQGSEA. The CDR3 DNA reads TGCAGCGCCAGCGGGAGCGTCGGGCAGTACTTC. Translating gives CSASGSVGQYF.